This T cell receptor beta chain was identified in a study of T cell repertoires in cytomegalovirus infection. In the study overall: Newly reported HLA-C-restricted and thoroughly characterized HLA-B-restricted CMV epitopes were employed. Study-level findings and limits: Dominating the ex vivo response were TCR beta clonotypes that were CMV-specific and HLA-C-restricted.

TCRdb re-called the reads through MiXCR, storing one row per CDR3 protein. The table lists hundreds of thousands of distinct CDR3 sequences, roughly 33% of them singletons. This clonotype has only one observation. Its antigen is as yet unknown. The CDR3 runs to 15 residues. Looked up from germline, CDR1 is SEHNR and CDR2 is FQNEAQ (reference sequence). The V and J ends lost 3 bases and 5 bases respectively, with 17 bases between them. This specimen was cultured PBMCs, taken from culture after CMV antigen stimulation. The chain has TRBV7-9 and TRBJ2-7; D remains ambiguous. The sequence was obtained from a human donor in good health (CMV status not recorded). Some clones in this sample may be carry-over from other donors' samples. Here the CDR3 reads CASSLHFTGEDEQYF. The CDR3, as DNA: TGTGCCAGCAGCTTGCACTTCACGGGCGAGGACGAGCAGTACTTC.